The clone carrying this TCR beta chain was observed a few times. Its antigen is not identified. These data belong to a study of T-cell memory formation after mild COVID-19. Study results and limitations: Day 15 to 85 contracting clones showed balanced CD4/CD8; day 15 to 37 expanders favored CD4+. The finding that pre-infection memory included some responding clones suggested that cross-reactive memory joined.

The CDR3 loop spans 16 amino acids. Trimming took off 3 bases at V and 0 bases at J, with 14 bases between the two ends. Germline CDR1 is DFQATT and CDR2 is SNEGSKA (reference sequence). TCRdb reprocessed the 5' RACE reads via MiXCR and lists one record per CDR3 protein. The profile covers about 350,000 distinct CDR3 sequences, with roughly 13% appearing a single time and roughly 20% taken by the ten largest. The sequencing sample was made of PBMCs or a T cell subset sorted from them (not recorded which). The receptor comes from a young man who had mild COVID-19 (a few samples of this study predate the infection). Cell type and time point are not known. The genes are TRBV20-1 and TRBJ2-2; D is unresolved. CDR3 in amino acids: CSARRQLTSNTGELFF. For the CDR3, the DNA is TGCAGTGCTAGGCGTCAGTTAACCTCGAACACCGGGGAGCTGTTTTTT.